Listed below are T cell receptor beta chains from one sample, sequenced in a study of blood T cell repertoires in COVID-19. Measured with immunoSEQ multiplex PCR; TCRdb has only the in-frame clones, and not every one. Among tens of thousands of clones listed, more than 80% were seen once. The sequencing input was peripheral blood. The receptors derive from a man at least 80 years old with acute or convalescent COVID-19. Each CDR3 is given without its conserved first and last residue.

V gene	J gene	CDR3 protein
TRBV3-1/TRBV3-2	TRBJ2-7	ASSQDYSSYEQY
TRBV4-3	TRBJ2-2	ASSQGGRNTGELF
TRBV2	TRBJ2-2	ASNQFEATGELF
TRBV28	TRBJ2-5	ASSLPGLAGLGVQETQY
TRBV28	TRBJ1-5	ASSSITGHSNQPQH
TRBV7-2	TRBJ2-5	ASSPWEGRGTQY
TRBV6-5	TRBJ2-1	ASSFGTGAYNEQF
TRBV19	TRBJ2-1	ASSIGTSGPSSYNEQF
TRBV27	TRBJ1-1	ASSLVIGTGNSEAF
TRBV9	TRBJ2-5	ASSAAGEGTQY
TRBV5-8	TRBJ2-4	ASSSRPGGNSLAKNIQY
TRBV5-1	TRBJ2-7	ASSLGSAGTYEQY
TRBV28	TRBJ1-5	ASRPKGQGGVNQPQH
TRBV12-2	TRBJ2-4	ASRAGPDRATQY
TRBV5-4	TRBJ2-7	ASSILDRETYEQY
TRBV19	TRBJ2-7	ASSTRGSGAYEQY
TRBV6-5	TRBJ2-7	ASSLTSGGSYEQY